This T cell receptor beta chain was identified in a study of human T cells and chemical hapten exposure. Study background: Diphenylcyclopropenone doses were given weekly to the scalps of patients across the roughly 25-week study. Recorded diagnoses among the mostly female patients were alopecia areata, totalis or universalis.

CDR3 length: 15 amino acids. V lost 4 bases, J lost 5 bases, and 16 bases lay in between. Germline CDR1 SGDLS, CDR2 YYNGEE. As to time point: patch test 2, 6 weeks after DPC sensitization. Treatment here: therapeutic diphenylcyclopropenone sensitization with weekly scalp DPC. TCRdb itself ran the RACE reads through MiXCR, one entry per CDR3 protein. The sample has around 99,000 distinct CDR3 sequences, approximately 11% seen once. This clonotype was detected a few times. The J gene is TRBJ2-1, the V gene TRBV9; D assignment may be TRBD1 or TRBD2 (5 bases each). This sequence originates from a man aged 40-49 years with alopecia areata. Some clones in this sample may be carry-over from other donors' samples. Sequencing used whole blood, obtained in connection with sensitization to the hapten diphenylcyclopropenone (DPC). The CDR3: CASSYRALGDNEQFF. Written as DNA, the CDR3 is TGTGCCAGCAGCTACCGGGCCTTGGGGGACAATGAGCAGTTCTTC.